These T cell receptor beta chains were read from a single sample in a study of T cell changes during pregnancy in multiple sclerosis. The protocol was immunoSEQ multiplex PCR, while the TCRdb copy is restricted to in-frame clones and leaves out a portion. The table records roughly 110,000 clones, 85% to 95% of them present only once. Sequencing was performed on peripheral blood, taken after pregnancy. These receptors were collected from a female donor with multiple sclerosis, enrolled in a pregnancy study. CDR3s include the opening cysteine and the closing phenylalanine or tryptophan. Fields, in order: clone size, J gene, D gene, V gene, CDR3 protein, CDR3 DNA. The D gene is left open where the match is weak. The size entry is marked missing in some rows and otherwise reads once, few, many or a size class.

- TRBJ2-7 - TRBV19 CASRQRQSAYEQYF TGTGCCAGTAGACAACGACAGTCAGCCTACGAGCAGTACTTC
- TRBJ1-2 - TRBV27 CASSPTGSGYTF TGTGCCAGCAGTCCAACAGGGTCTGGCTACACCTTC
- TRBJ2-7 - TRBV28 CASTGGVGPYEQYF TGTGCCAGCACCGGAGGGGTAGGCCCCTACGAGCAGTACTTC
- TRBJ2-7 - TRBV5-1 CASSLDSGQSEQYF TGCGCCAGCAGCTTGGATTCGGGACAATCCGAGCAGTACTTC
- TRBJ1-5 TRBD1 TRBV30 CAWRGSGGNQPQHF TGTGCCTGGAGGGGGTCAGGGGGAAATCAGCCCCAGCATTTT
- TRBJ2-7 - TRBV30 CAWVAKRLGSSYEQYF TGTGCCTGGGTTGCCAAACGACTGGGGAGCTCCTACGAGCAGTACTTC
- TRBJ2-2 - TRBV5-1 CASSPGLRTGELFF TGCGCCAGCAGCCCGGGACTGCGCACCGGGGAGCTGTTTTTT
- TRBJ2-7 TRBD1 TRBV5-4 CASSLAITGGSHEQYF TGTGCCAGCAGCTTGGCCATAACAGGGGGTAGTCACGAGCAGTACTTC
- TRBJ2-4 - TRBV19 CASSVHRDAKNIQYF TGTGCCAGTAGCGTTCACAGGGACGCCAAAAACATTCAGTACTTC
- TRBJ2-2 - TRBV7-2 CASSLASAGELFF TGTGCCAGCAGCTTAGCGAGCGCCGGGGAGCTGTTTTTT
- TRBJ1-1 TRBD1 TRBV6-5 CASSADRGTEAFF TGTGCCAGCAGTGCGGACAGGGGAACTGAAGCTTTCTTT
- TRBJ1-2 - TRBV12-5 CASSFDSSHGYTF TGTGCTAGCTCCTTCGACTCTTCGCATGGCTACACCTTC
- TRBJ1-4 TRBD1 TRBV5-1 CASSPWDRQRNEKLFF TGCGCCAGCAGCCCGTGGGACAGACAAAGAAATGAAAAACTGTTTTTT
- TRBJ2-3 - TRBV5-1 CASSLVASTDTQYF TGCGCCAGCAGCTTGGTGGCCAGCACAGATACGCAGTATTTT
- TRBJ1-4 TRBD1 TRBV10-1 CASRPGTENEKLFF TGCGCCAGCAGGCCCGGGACAGAGAATGAAAAACTGTTTTTT
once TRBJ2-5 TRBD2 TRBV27 CASSYRGRFETQYF TGTGCCAGCAGTTACCGCGGGAGGTTCGAGACCCAGTACTTC
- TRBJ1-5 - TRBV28 CASIPPGHGVSARHF TGTGCCAGCATTCCACCGGGACACGGAGTATCAGCCCGGCATTTT
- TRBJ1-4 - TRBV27 CASSFRGAKLFF TGTGCCAGCAGTTTCAGGGGAGCAAAACTGTTTTTT
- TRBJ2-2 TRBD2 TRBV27 CASSWTSGTGELFF TGTGCCAGCAGTTGGACTAGCGGAACCGGGGAGCTGTTTTTT
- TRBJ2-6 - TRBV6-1 CASRKQGSGANVLTF TGTGCCAGCAGAAAACAGGGCTCTGGGGCCAACGTCCTGACTTTC
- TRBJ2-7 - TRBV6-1 CASREARDFYEQYF TGTGCCAGCAGGGAAGCCCGGGACTTCTACGAGCAGTACTTC
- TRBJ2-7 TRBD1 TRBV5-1 CASSPGTAISYEQYF TGCGCCAGCAGCCCCGGGACAGCCATATCCTACGAGCAGTACTTC
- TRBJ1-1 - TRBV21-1 CASPGQGALYTEAFF TGTGCCAGCCCCGGACAGGGGGCATTGTATACTGAAGCTTTCTTT
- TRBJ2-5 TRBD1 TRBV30 CAWSVDRVRETQYF TGTGCCTGGAGTGTGGACAGGGTACGCGAGACCCAGTACTTC
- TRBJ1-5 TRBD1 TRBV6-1 CASSEEGGQGGQPQHF TGTGCCAGCAGTGAAGAAGGCGGACAGGGCGGTCAGCCCCAGCATTTT
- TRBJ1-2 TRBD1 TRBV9 CASSVGTGGRTGYTF TGTGCCAGCAGCGTAGGGACAGGGGGAAGGACTGGCTACACCTTC
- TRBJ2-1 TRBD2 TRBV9 CASSVGGGYGSYNEQFF TGTGCCAGCAGCGTAGGGGGAGGGTATGGATCGTACAATGAGCAGTTCTTC
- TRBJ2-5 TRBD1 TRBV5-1 CASSLAGTEETQYF TGCGCCAGCAGCTTGGCCGGGACAGAAGAGACCCAGTACTTC
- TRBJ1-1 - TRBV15 CATSVGYGEAFF TGTGCCACCAGCGTTGGGTACGGGGAAGCTTTCTTT
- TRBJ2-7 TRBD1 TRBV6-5 CASRGQALGSYEQYF TGTGCCAGCAGAGGACAGGCCCTGGGCTCCTACGAGCAGTACTTC
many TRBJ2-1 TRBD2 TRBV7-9 CASRAGGGSNEQFF TGTGCCAGTCGGGCGGGAGGCGGCTCTAATGAGCAGTTCTTC
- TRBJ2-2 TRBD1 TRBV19 CASSKGQGVTGELFF TGTGCCAGTAGTAAGGGACAGGGGGTCACCGGGGAGCTGTTTTTT
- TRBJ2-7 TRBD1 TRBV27 CASSFSGQGAFLYF TGTGCCAGCAGTTTCTCGGGACAGGGGGCCTTTCTGTACTTC
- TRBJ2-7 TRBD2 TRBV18 CASSPPGLGKSSYEQYF TGTGCCAGCTCACCGCCGGGACTAGGGAAAAGCTCCTACGAGCAGTACTTC
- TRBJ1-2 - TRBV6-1 CASTRRSSNYGYTF TGTGCCAGCACGAGGAGGAGTTCTAACTATGGCTACACCTTC
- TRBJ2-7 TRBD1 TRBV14 CASSASGTETSYISYEQYF TGTGCCAGCAGCGCCTCCGGGACAGAGACCTCATACATCTCCTACGAGCAGTACTTC
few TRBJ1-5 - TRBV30 CAWSAERDINQPQHF TGTGCCTGGAGTGCAGAGAGGGATATTAATCAGCCCCAGCATTTT
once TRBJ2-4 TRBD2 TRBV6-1 CASSDPLAATKNIQYF TGTGCCAGCAGTGACCCACTAGCGGCTACCAAAAACATTCAGTACTTC
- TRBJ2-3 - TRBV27 CASSLSEGLAQYF TGTGCCAGCAGTTTATCGGAGGGTTTGGCGCAGTATTTT
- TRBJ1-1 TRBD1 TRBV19 CASSNRQGAEAFF TGTGCCAGTAGTAATCGACAGGGCGCTGAAGCTTTCTTT
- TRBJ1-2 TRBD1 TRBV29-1 CSVGQGQYYGYTF TGCAGCGTAGGACAGGGGCAGTACTATGGCTACACCTTC
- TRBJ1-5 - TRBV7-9 CASSLHRKAGSNQPQHF TGTGCCAGCAGTCTCCACCGAAAGGCGGGGAGCAATCAGCCCCAGCATTTT
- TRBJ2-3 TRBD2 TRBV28 CASRETPGLAGGTGTQYF TGTGCCAGCAGGGAGACTCCGGGACTAGCGGGAGGGACGGGTACGCAGTATTTT
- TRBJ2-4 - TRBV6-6 CASRLQAQAKNIQYF TGTGCCAGCAGGTTACAGGCTCAAGCCAAAAACATTCAGTACTTC
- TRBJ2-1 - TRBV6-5 CASSYGSRSNEQFF TGTGCCAGCAGTTACGGATCGAGGAGCAATGAGCAGTTCTTC